The 29 T cell receptor beta chains given below trace back to one sample, sequenced in a study of identical twins. Each CDR3 protein is one row after TCRdb ran MiXCR on the 5' RACE reads. The data show around 480,000 distinct CDR3 sequences, with about 14% seen just once and about 0.53% held by the top ten. These same data were also listed under a study on yellow fever vaccine responses in identical twins.

Specimen: CD4+ T cells sorted from blood. The receptors derive from a young woman in good health.

The chain carries TRBV6-5 and TRBJ1-6; D gene uncertain. The germline gives CDR1 MNHEY, CDR2 SVGAGI. This CDR3 is 14 amino acids long. V gave up 0 bases and J gave up 15 bases, with 15 bases separating them. DNA of the CDR3: TGTGCCAGCAGTTACTCGCCAGCAGAGCCCCTCCTCCACTTT. Amino acids: CASSYSPAEPLLHF.

The sample holds a few counts of this clonotype. The chain couples TRBV15 to TRBJ2-1, with 9 bases matching TRBD2. Germline V gene sequence: CDR1 LNHNV, CDR2 YYDKDF (reference sequence). V was clipped by 5 bases and J by 4 bases; unmatched bases: 6. The CDR3 consists of 15 residues. CDR3 sequence (DNA): TGTGCCACCAGCTCAGCGGGAGGTTTTTACAATGAGCAGTTCTTC. Translated: CATSSAGGFYNEQFF.

J is TRBJ2-3 and V is TRBV7-9; possible D gene TRBD2, 5 bases. The CDR3 has 15 amino acids. Germline V gene sequence: CDR1 SEHNR, CDR2 FQNEAQ (reference sequence). V lost 2 bases and J 2 bases, leaving 11 bases between the germline ends. Written as DNA, the CDR3 is TGTGCCAGCAGCTTACGCGGGTACCACACAGATACGCAGTATTTT. Protein sequence: CASSLRGYHTDTQYF.

This clonotype has more than one count but fewer than ten. The chain links TRBV6-1 to TRBJ1-2; 9 bases are a match to TRBD1. The CDR3 covers 14 residues. Germline loops: CDR1 MNHNS, CDR2 SASEGT. After removal of 6 bases from V and 8 bases from J, the junction contained 10 bases not matched to a gene. CDR3 protein: CASSVGQGVGGYTF. In nucleotides, the CDR3 is TGTGCCAGCAGCGTGGGACAGGGCGTAGGAGGCTACACCTTC.

The gene calls are TRBV7-3 and TRBJ2-5; D is unclear. The CDR3 is 13 amino acids. Between the trimmed V and J ends, which lost 3 bases and 5 bases, there was a span of 10 bases. Germline assignment: CDR1 SGHTA and CDR2 FQGTGA. DNA of the CDR3: TGTGCCAGCAGCTTGACAAACTCCGAGACCCAGTACTTC. Its translation: CASSLTNSETQYF.

This clonotype showed up just a few times. The chain links TRBV7-6 to TRBJ2-1; 9 bases map to TRBD2. V shed 5 bases and J 9 bases; nucleotides not matched to a gene: 11. The CDR3 runs 15 residues. Germline values: CDR1 SGHVS, CDR2 FNYEAQ. The CDR3: CASSQTSGSQAEQFF. The CDR3 region has the DNA TGTGCCAGCAGCCAGACTAGCGGATCGCAGGCTGAGCAGTTCTTC.

V and J are TRBV20-1 and TRBJ2-7; possibly TRBD2 for D (6 bases). The V end was cut by 2 bases, the J end by 0 bases, with 11 bases between. The CDR3 consists of 14 residues. CDR1 is DFQATT and CDR2 is SNEGSKA in the germline V gene (reference sequence). CDR3 region: CSARNGGSSYEQYF. CDR3 sequence (DNA): TGCAGTGCTAGAAACGGGGGAAGCTCCTACGAGCAGTACTTC.

The chain is built from TRBV2 and TRBJ1-2; D remains ambiguous. The CDR3 runs to 13 residues. Germline CDR1 is SNHLY and CDR2 is FYNNEI. Trimming pared 6 bases from V and 4 bases from J, leaving 12 bases between. In nucleotides, the CDR3 is TGTGCCAGCAGATCAGCCCCTAGCTATGGCTACACCTTC. Translated, it gives CASRSAPSYGYTF.

This clonotype appeared a few times. The chain employs TRBV12-3 or TRBV12-4 and TRBJ2-2; 9 bases fit TRBD1. This CDR3 spans 19 amino acids. V lost 6 bases to trimming and J lost 5 bases; unmatched junction nucleotides: 19. CDR3 residues: CASRYNHGTGSSSTGELFF. Here the CDR3 DNA reads TGTGCCAGCAGGTACAACCACGGGACAGGGTCCTCGTCAACCGGGGAGCTGTTTTTT.

This clonotype has just a few counts. The J gene is TRBJ2-7, the V gene TRBV29-1; D uncertain. CDR3 size: 11 residues. V was cut by 7 bases and J by 0 bases, with 7 bases left in between. Germline V gives CDR1 SQVTM, CDR2 ANQGSEA. The CDR3 DNA sequence: TGCAGCGCCCGAATCTCCTACGAGCAGTACTTC. Its translation: CSARISYEQYF.

This sequence joins TRBV5-6 and TRBJ2-1; 8 positions agree with TRBD1. The V gene's germline CDR1 is SGHDT and CDR2 YYEEEE. V shed 4 bases and J 9 bases; nucleotides not matched to a gene: 9. CDR3 size: 14 residues. CDR3 in DNA: TGTGCCAGCAGCCCCTCCGACAGGGGAGGTGAGCAGTTCTTC. Protein sequence: CASSPSDRGGEQFF.

This clonotype was observed once. The chain employs TRBV6-1 and TRBJ2-1, with TRBD2 matching 12 bases. The V and J ends lost 4 bases and 0 bases, in that order; junction bases with no gene match: 10. Germline V gene sequence: CDR1 MNHNS, CDR2 SASEGT. The CDR3 length is 19 residues. CDR3 protein: CASSGSTSGGTSSYNEQFF. The CDR3 DNA sequence: TGTGCCAGCAGTGGTTCAACTAGCGGGGGGACTAGCTCCTACAATGAGCAGTTCTTC.

This clonotype occurred a few times. The V and J genes are TRBV28 and TRBJ2-2, with 9 bases lining up with TRBD2. The CDR3 length is 16 residues. CDR1 and CDR2 from the germline V gene are MDHEN and SYDVKM. J lost 6 bases, V lost 3 bases, and 8 bases had no gene match. This chain's CDR3 is CASSLLPSGTPGELFF. As DNA, the CDR3 is TGTGCCAGCAGTTTGCTTCCTAGCGGGACCCCCGGGGAGCTGTTTTTT.

This clonotype was seen only a few times. This chain connects TRBV4-1 to TRBJ2-7, with TRBD2 matching 8 bases. The V gene end was trimmed by 0 bases and the J gene end by 7 bases; junction bases not matched to a gene: 8. This CDR3 is 15 amino acids long. Germline values: CDR1 MGHRA, CDR2 YSYEKL. DNA of the CDR3: TGCGCCAGCAGCCAAGATACTAGCGGTGCGTGGGAGCAGTACTTC. Amino acid sequence: CASSQDTSGAWEQYF.

V usage is TRBV12-5 and J usage is TRBJ2-3, with 7 bases lining up with TRBD1. Germline assignment: CDR1 LGHNT and CDR2 FRNRAP. The trim removed 7 bases at V and 3 bases at J, leaving 7 bases unmatched. The CDR3 loop spans 14 amino acids. CDR3 sequence reads: CASASGDRTDTQYF. The CDR3 region has the DNA TGTGCTAGTGCCTCTGGGGACAGAACAGATACGCAGTATTTT.

Here the CDR3 DNA reads TGTGCCAGCAGTTCCCTGGACAGGGGGAGGGAAGAGACCCAGTACTTC. Translated, it gives CASSSLDRGREETQYF. The gene calls are TRBV6-5 and TRBJ2-5; 10 nucleotides line up with TRBD1. The V and J ends lost 4 bases and 3 bases, in that order; junction bases with no gene match: 8. The CDR3 spans 16 residues. Per germline, CDR1 MNHEY and CDR2 SVGAGI.

In this sample, this clonotype turned up a few times. The chain recombines TRBV21-1 with TRBJ2-4. TRBV21-1 is labeled a pseudogene. This CDR3 is 16 amino acids long. CDR3 coding DNA: TGTGCCAGCAGCAAAGCGCTTGGTCAGTACGAAAACATTCAGTACTTC. This translates into CASSKALGQYENIQYF.

At least ten counts were recorded for this clonotype. V gene TRBV5-1 combines with J gene TRBJ1-1; TRBD1 agrees at 8 bases. CDR3 size: 13 residues. V lost 1 base, J lost 7 bases, and 3 bases stayed unmatched. CDR1 SGHRS and CDR2 YFSETQ come from the germline V gene. CDR3 amino acids: CASSLLTGGEAFF. The CDR3 DNA follows: TGCGCCAGCAGCTTGCTCACAGGGGGTGAAGCTTTCTTT.

This clonotype was seen a few times. The chain recombines TRBV19 with TRBJ2-1, with D maybe TRBD2 (6 bases). Germline V gene lookup returns CDR1 LNHDA and CDR2 SQIVND (reference sequence). This CDR3 is 16 amino acids long. V was cut by 6 bases and J by 6 bases, with 21 bases left in between. CDR3 protein: CASSTSGGRSGNEQFF. The CDR3, as DNA: TGTGCCAGTAGCACCTCAGGTGGGAGGTCCGGCAATGAGCAGTTCTTC.

The chain carries TRBV4-2 and TRBJ2-7; the match to TRBD1 covers 7 bases. The germline V gene has CDR1 LGHNA and CDR2 YNFKEQ. This CDR3 contains 15 residues. V was clipped by 4 bases and J by 3 bases; unmatched bases: 9. The CDR3 bases are TGTGCCAGCAGCCCCCAGAGAGGGGGCAGCTACGAGCAGTACTTC. Its protein product is CASSPQRGGSYEQYF.

This clonotype was seen more than once but under ten times. The chain combines TRBV29-1 with TRBJ2-5; D is unresolved. Germline-derived CDR1 and CDR2 are SQVTM and ANQGSEA. This CDR3 contains 11 residues. V was clipped by 4 bases and J by 5 bases, with 8 bases between them. The CDR3 reads CSVGVGETQYF. DNA for the CDR3: TGCAGCGTTGGAGTGGGGGAGACCCAGTACTTC.

DNA for the CDR3: TGCGCCAGCAGCCAAGAGGCTCTAGCGGGAGGTCTTGTCGGGGAGCTGTTTTTT. It yields the protein CASSQEALAGGLVGELFF. V and J are TRBV4-3 and TRBJ2-2, with 11 bases identical to TRBD2. The CDR3 sequence is 18 residues long. The germline gives CDR1 LGHNA, CDR2 YSLEER. Losses at the gene ends were 0 bases for V and 7 bases for J; bases not matched to a gene: 10.

The gene calls are TRBV5-6 and TRBJ2-5; D remains ambiguous. CDR1 is SGHDT, CDR2 YYEEEE, per germline. The length of the CDR3 is 14 residues. V was shortened by 0 bases and J by 7 bases, with 13 bases between the two germline ends. The chain's CDR3 is CASSLESVPGTQYF. The CDR3 DNA sequence: TGTGCCAGCAGCTTGGAGAGCGTCCCGGGGACCCAGTACTTC.

This clonotype showed up just a few times. V and J are TRBV14 and TRBJ2-7; D is perhaps TRBD1 or TRBD2 (5 bases each). Germline CDR1 reads SGHDN; CDR2 reads FVKESK. The CDR3 contains 14 residues. The V gene lost 0 bases and the J gene lost 9 bases, with 15 bases spanning the gap. CDR3 sequence: CASSQDSLAGGQYF. The DNA of the CDR3 is TGTGCCAGCAGCCAAGATTCTCTAGCTGGGGGGCAGTACTTC.

In its sample, this clonotype was seen a few times. The V call is TRBV7-2, the J call TRBJ2-7, with 7 bases fitting TRBD1. Germline CDR1 is SGHTA and CDR2 is FQGNSA. The V gene end was trimmed by 5 bases and the J gene end by 6 bases; junction bases not matched to a gene: 7. This CDR3 has 13 amino acids. CDR3 in amino acids: CASSIETGREQYF. For the CDR3, the DNA is TGTGCCAGCAGCATTGAGACAGGGCGCGAGCAGTACTTC.

The chain carries TRBV3-1 and TRBJ2-1, with 9 bases matching TRBD2. Germline V lookup: CDR1 LGHDT, CDR2 YNNKEL (reference sequence). V dropped 4 bases and J dropped 4; count of bases not matched to a gene: 8. The CDR3 has 16 residues. The CDR3 coding sequence is TGTGCCAGCAGCCCAGATAGCGGGAGCTTGTACAATGAGCAGTTCTTC. Protein: CASSPDSGSLYNEQFF.

The V call is TRBV6-2 or TRBV6-3, the J call TRBJ2-1; TRBD2 is a possible D gene (6 bases). The V and J ends lost 5 bases and 5 bases respectively, with 19 bases between them. Per the germline V gene, CDR1 is MNHEY and CDR2 is SVGEGT. This CDR3 is built from 16 residues. This chain's CDR3 is CASSPPRGSRNNEQFF. CDR3 nucleotide sequence: TGTGCCAGCAGTCCTCCTCGGGGGAGTCGCAACAATGAGCAGTTCTTC.

The V and J genes are TRBV24-1 and TRBJ2-3; D remains unclear. Looked up from germline, CDR1 is KGHDR and CDR2 is SFDVKD. There are 13 residues in the CDR3. Trimming left V 7 bases short and J 3 bases short, with 10 bases between. This chain's CDR3 is CATRNTGTDTQYF. As DNA, the CDR3 is TGTGCCACCAGAAATACTGGAACAGATACGCAGTATTTT.

This clonotype was picked up a small number of times. The chain links TRBV5-4 to TRBJ2-5; 11 positions agree with TRBD1. V was pared by 0 bases and J by 1 base, with 11 bases of the junction left unmatched. The germline V gene encodes CDR1 SGHNT and CDR2 YYREEE (reference sequence). This CDR3 contains 19 residues. This chain's CDR3 is CASSLGTGTGGYPQETQYF. DNA of the CDR3: TGTGCCAGCAGCTTGGGGACCGGGACAGGGGGATATCCCCAAGAGACCCAGTACTTC.